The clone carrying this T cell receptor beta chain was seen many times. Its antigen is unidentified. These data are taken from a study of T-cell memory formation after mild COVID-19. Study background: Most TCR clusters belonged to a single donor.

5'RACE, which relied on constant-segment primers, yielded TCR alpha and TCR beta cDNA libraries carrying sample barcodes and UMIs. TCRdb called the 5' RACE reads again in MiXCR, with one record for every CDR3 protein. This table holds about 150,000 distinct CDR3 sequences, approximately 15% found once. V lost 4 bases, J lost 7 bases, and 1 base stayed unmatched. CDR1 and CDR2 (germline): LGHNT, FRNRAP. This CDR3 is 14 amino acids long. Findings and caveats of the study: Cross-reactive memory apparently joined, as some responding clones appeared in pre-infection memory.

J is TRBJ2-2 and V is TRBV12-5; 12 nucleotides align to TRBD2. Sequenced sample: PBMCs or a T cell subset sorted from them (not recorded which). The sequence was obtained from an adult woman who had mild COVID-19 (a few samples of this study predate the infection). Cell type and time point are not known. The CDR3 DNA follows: TGTGCTAGTGGTTCGGGACTAGCGGGCGGGGAGCTGTTTTTT. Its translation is CASGSGLAGGELFF. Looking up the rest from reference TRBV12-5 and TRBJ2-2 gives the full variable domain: DARVTQTPRHKVTEMGQEVTMRCQPILGHNTVFWYRQTMMQGLELLAYFRNRAPLDDSGMPKDRFSAEMPDATLATLKIQPSEPRDSAVYFCASGSGLAGGELFFGEGSRLTVL.